The rows below give T cell receptor beta chains drawn from one sample of a study of CD8+ T cells in alopecia areata. The assay was immunoSEQ multiplex PCR, and TCRdb's table has in-frame clones only and misses some. The sample has more than 90,000 clones, approximately 38% seen once. Sequencing input: CD4+ T cells sorted from blood. Receptors originate from a human donor with alopecia areata. The CDR3 runs from the conserved cysteine through the conserved F or W. The order of the fields is clone size, J gene, V gene, D gene, CDR3 length, CDR3 protein, CDR3 DNA. A D gene is named only where the DNA matches it firmly. Clone size is shown for a subset of rows, as once, few, many or a class of expanded clone.

-,TRBJ2-3,TRBV29-1,TRBD2,14,CSVDGLAITDTQYF,TGCAGCGTTGACGGACTAGCCATCACAGATACGCAGTATTTT
few,TRBJ2-5,TRBV28,-,12,CASSIVGETQYF,TGTGCCAGCAGTATAGTGGGGGAGACCCAGTACTTC
-,TRBJ2-3,TRBV4-1,-,13,CASSQGQPDTQYF,TGCGCCAGCAGCCAGGGGCAACCTGATACGCAGTATTTT
-,TRBJ1-2,TRBV4-1,-,14,CASSHPAPNYGYTF,TGCGCCAGCAGCCACCCCGCGCCTAACTATGGCTACACCTTC
few,TRBJ2-5,TRBV2,-,15,CASSGPGPSQETQYF,TGTGCCAGCAGCGGACCGGGCCCTAGCCAAGAGACCCAGTACTTC
few,TRBJ1-4,TRBV7-9,TRBD1,14,CASMRQGAYEKLFF,TGTGCCAGCATGCGACAGGGGGCGTATGAAAAACTGTTTTTT
few,TRBJ2-5,TRBV5-4,TRBD1,14,CASSLTGAGETQYF,TGTGCCAGCAGCTTGACAGGGGCTGGTGAGACCCAGTACTTC
-,TRBJ2-7,TRBV28,TRBD1,17,CASTTFRGTGFGHEQYF,TGTGCCAGCACCACGTTCCGGGGGACAGGGTTTGGGCACGAGCAGTACTTC
-,TRBJ2-4,TRBV28,-,13,CAGARSWKGEQYF,TGTGCCGGGGCTCGGTCTTGGAAAGGGGAACAGTACTTC
few,TRBJ2-3,TRBV29-1,-,8,CSVPTQYF,TGCAGCGTCCCGACGCAGTATTTT
few,TRBJ2-7,TRBV29-1,TRBD2,12,CSVAGGAHEQYF,TGCAGCGTTGCGGGGGGTGCCCACGAGCAGTACTTC
few,TRBJ2-5,TRBV10-3,-,14,CAISDSDSIETQYF,TGTGCCATCAGTGATTCCGACAGCATCGAGACCCAGTACTTC
few,TRBJ1-4,TRBV29-1,TRBD1,13,CSAGDSGNEKLFF,TGCAGCGCAGGGGACAGCGGTAATGAAAAACTGTTTTTT
-,TRBJ2-1,TRBV18,-,14,CASHGQREGHEQFF,TGTGCCAGCCACGGACAACGGGAAGGACATGAGCAGTTCTTC
-,TRBJ2-7,TRBV18,TRBD1,15,CASSFNPQGSYEQYF,TGTGCCAGCTCGTTTAATCCACAGGGGTCCTACGAGCAGTACTTC
few,TRBJ1-1,TRBV7-3,-,13,CASSTTGDTEAFF,TGTGCCAGCAGCACAACGGGGGACACTGAAGCTTTCTTT